Each of the 21 T cell receptor beta chains below was sequenced from the same sample in a study of T-cell reconstitution after alpha-beta-depleted transplantation in children. The TCRbeta library was prepared with unique molecular identifiers. TCRdb re-analysed the PCR reads in MiXCR, keeping a single row per CDR3 protein. The sample has almost 400,000 distinct CDR3 sequences; roughly 20% are singletons. The sequences come from PBMCs from the stem cell graft donor, collected from the stem cell graft. These receptor sequences come from a human donor who donated a stem cell graft to a child with acute myeloid leukemia.

This chain joins TRBV12-3 or TRBV12-4 and TRBJ1-2, with 7 bases identical to TRBD1. J was trimmed by 6 bases and V by 3 bases; bases with no gene match: 4. The CDR3 runs 13 residues. In DNA, the CDR3 is TGTGCCAGCAGTTTTTCAGGACAGGATGGCTACACCTTC. It codes for CASSFSGQDGYTF.

This clonotype appeared a few times. The CDR3 region is CASSLQPDQPQHF. CDR3 DNA: TGCGCCAGCAGCTTGCAGCCCGATCAGCCCCAGCATTTT. The chain couples TRBV5-1 to TRBJ1-5; D not certain. V gave up 1 base and J gave up 5 bases, with 7 bases separating them. Germline-derived CDR1 and CDR2 are SGHRS and YFSETQ. This CDR3 region has 13 residues.

There are a few counts of this clonotype. The chain couples TRBV4-1 to TRBJ1-1, with TRBD1 as a possible D gene (6 bases). The ends were cut back, 0 bases at V and 5 bases at J, with 13 bases in the middle. The CDR3 runs 15 residues. Per the germline V gene, CDR1 is MGHRA and CDR2 is YSYEKL. The CDR3 loop reads CASSQEEGVHTEAFF. The CDR3 nucleotides are TGCGCCAGCAGCCAAGAAGAGGGGGTACATACTGAAGCTTTCTTT.

The sample holds many counts of this clonotype. The V gene is TRBV24-1, the J gene TRBJ1-1; a possible D gene is TRBD1 (6 bases). The germline CDR1 and CDR2 sequences are KGHDR and SFDVKD. V gave up 3 bases and J gave up 0 bases, with 25 bases separating them. CDR3 size: 20 residues. The CDR3 spells CATSDGVMRGRVFMNTEAFF. The CDR3 DNA follows: TGTGCCACCAGTGATGGAGTAATGAGGGGGAGGGTTTTCATGAACACTGAAGCTTTCTTT.

The V and J genes are TRBV12-3 or TRBV12-4 and TRBJ1-3; no clear D. Trimming took off 1 base at V and 0 bases at J, with 4 bases between the two ends. The CDR3 spans 14 residues. CDR3: CASSLVDSGNTIYF. In DNA, the CDR3 is TGTGCCAGCAGTTTAGTAGACTCTGGAAACACCATATATTTT.

The chain joins TRBV5-1 to TRBJ2-1; 10 bases line up with TRBD2. Germline lookup yields CDR1 SGHRS and CDR2 YFSETQ. With V trimmed by 1 base and J by 7 bases, 5 bases remained unmatched. The CDR3 has 15 amino acids. CDR3 coding DNA: TGCGCCAGCAGCTTGTACCAGCGGGAGGGGAATGAGCAGTTCTTC. Its protein is CASSLYQREGNEQFF.

The V and J genes are TRBV25-1 and TRBJ2-1; D is uncertain. Trimming left V 4 bases short and J 5 bases short, with 9 bases between. Germline V lookup: CDR1 MGHDK, CDR2 SYGVNS. The CDR3 runs to 13 residues. The CDR3 DNA reads as TGTGCCAGCAGTGTTCGTCGGGACAATGAGCAGTTCTTC. Translation: CASSVRRDNEQFF.

This clonotype was counted only a few times. The chain uses TRBV12-3 or TRBV12-4 and TRBJ1-1; 8 bases are shared with TRBD1. V trimming: 3 bases; J trimming: 8 bases; junction bases outside the gene matches: 8. This CDR3 region has 14 residues. The CDR3 DNA reads TGTGCCAGCAGTTTGTTGAGGACAGGGACGGAAGCTTTCTTT. Translated: CASSLLRTGTEAFF.

This rearrangement joins TRBV20-1 to TRBJ2-5, with no clear D. Per germline, CDR1 DFQATT and CDR2 SNEGSKA (reference sequence). The CDR3 runs to 11 residues. V was clipped by 2 bases and J by 9 bases, with 10 bases between them. The CDR3 loop is CSARLGTAQYF. The CDR3 bases are TGCAGTGCTAGATTGGGCACGGCCCAGTACTTC.

This clonotype was counted between two and nine times. V gene TRBV12-3 or TRBV12-4 combines with J gene TRBJ1-1, with 11 bases lining up with TRBD1. The CDR3 sequence is 13 residues long. With V trimmed by 6 bases and J by 6 bases, 3 bases remained unmatched. The CDR3 is CASSWDRGAEAFF. CDR3 coding DNA: TGTGCCAGCAGCTGGGACAGGGGGGCTGAAGCTTTCTTT.

The table lists this clonotype with many counts. J is TRBJ2-1 and V is TRBV25-1; 11 bases fit TRBD2. Per the germline V gene, CDR1 is MGHDK and CDR2 is SYGVNS. Trimming took 2 bases from V and 2 from J; bases not matched to a gene: 8. This CDR3 region has 18 residues. As DNA, the CDR3 is TGTGCCAGCAGTGAAGTGGGGACTAGCGGAGAACCCTACAATGAGCAGTTCTTC. It codes for CASSEVGTSGEPYNEQFF.

This clonotype was recorded at least ten times. The chain is built from TRBV20-1 and TRBJ2-3, with a possible D match to TRBD2 (6 bases). The CDR3 covers 12 residues. The germline gives CDR1 DFQATT, CDR2 SNEGSKA (reference sequence). Trimming shortened V by 7 bases and J by 6 bases, and 14 bases separated the two germline ends. The DNA of the CDR3 is TGCAGTGTGGGACGAGGGAGGGATACGCAGTATTTT. This sequence encodes CSVGRGRDTQYF.

This chain joins TRBV20-1 and TRBJ2-7; D assignment may be TRBD1 or TRBD2 (5 bases each). Trimming cost V 0 bases and J 3 bases, with 9 bases left between them. CDR3 length equals 13 residues. CDR1 and CDR2 from the germline V gene are DFQATT and SNEGSKA (reference sequence). The CDR3 bases are TGCAGTGCTAGAGAGGGACGAGGCTACGAGCAGTACTTC. Amino acids: CSAREGRGYEQYF.

This clonotype has ten or more counts. One end of the junction varies from germline; a read error may be responsible. This chain joins TRBV6-6 and TRBJ2-7; D uncertain. The CDR3 length is 9 residues. CDR1 MNHNY and CDR2 SVGAGI come from the germline V gene (reference sequence). The CDR3 region is CASNYEQYF. The CDR3 nucleotides read TGTGCCAGCAATTACGAGCAGTACTTC.

CDR3 in DNA: TGCGCCAGCAGCTTGGCCGCCTTGGACAGGTTCGGGCACTACGAGCAGTACTTC. Protein sequence: CASSLAALDRFGHYEQYF. The chain is built from TRBV5-1 and TRBJ2-7; 7 nucleotides agree with TRBD1. After removal of 0 bases from V and 3 bases from J, the junction contained 15 bases not matched to a gene. Looked up from germline, CDR1 is SGHRS and CDR2 is YFSETQ. This CDR3 is built from 18 residues.

The chain carries TRBV28 and TRBJ2-7, with D perhaps TRBD1 (5 bases). There are 13 residues in the CDR3. The germline V and J ends were trimmed by 5 bases and 5 bases, with 13 bases remaining between them. Germline-derived CDR1 and CDR2 are MDHEN and SYDVKM. The CDR3 region is CASSPSLRDEQYF. The CDR3 DNA reads as TGTGCCAGCAGTCCCTCCCTCAGGGACGAGCAGTACTTC.

This clonotype was seen more than once but under ten times. The chain recombines TRBV18 with TRBJ2-7; D ambiguous. The CDR3 has 11 amino acids. CDR1 is KGHSH and CDR2 is LQKENI in the germline V gene. V lost 2 bases and J lost 6, with 5 bases in between. The CDR3 DNA reads TGTGCCAGCTCACCAGAGGTCGAGCAGTACTTC. It yields the protein CASSPEVEQYF.

This chain joins TRBV7-3 and TRBJ2-1; D is unclear. V lost 5 bases and J lost 0, with 11 bases in between. Germline assignment: CDR1 SGHTA and CDR2 FQGTGA. The CDR3 runs 15 residues. CDR3 in DNA: TGTGCCAGCAGCGTTAGTCAGAGCTCCTACAATGAGCAGTTCTTC. This encodes CASSVSQSSYNEQFF.

This clonotype was counted at least ten times. The J gene is TRBJ2-7, the V gene TRBV12-3 or TRBV12-4; the D is unclear. The CDR3 is 12 amino acids. V was trimmed by 5 bases and J by 5 bases, leaving 10 bases between them. The CDR3 loop reads CASSQRPDEQYF. The CDR3 DNA is TGTGCCAGCAGTCAGCGCCCGGACGAGCAGTACTTC.

This clonotype appeared a few times. The J gene is TRBJ2-3, the V gene TRBV9; D is undetermined. V was cut by 0 bases and J by 4 bases, with 12 bases left in between. The CDR3 is 15 amino acids. CDR1 is SGDLS and CDR2 is YYNGEE in the germline V gene. In DNA form, the CDR3 reads TGTGCCAGCAGCGTAGGGGTTCCCGGAGCAGATACGCAGTATTTT. It yields the protein CASSVGVPGADTQYF.

The chain couples TRBV7-9 to TRBJ2-7; 10 bases match TRBD1. Germline CDR1 is SEHNR and CDR2 is FQNEAQ (reference sequence). This CDR3 comprises 16 residues. The V and J ends lost 5 bases and 4 bases, in that order; junction bases with no gene match: 11. CDR3 protein: CASSHSTGGREYEQYF. The CDR3 DNA reads as TGTGCCAGCAGCCACTCGACAGGGGGCCGGGAATACGAGCAGTACTTC. The whole variable domain, remainder taken from reference TRBV7-9 and TRBJ2-7, is DTGVSQNPRHKITKRGQNVTFRCDPISEHNRLYWYRQTLGQGPEFLTYFQNEAQLEKSRLLSDRFSAERPKGSFSTLEIQRTEQGDSAMYLCASSHSTGGREYEQYFGPGTRLTVT.